This record covers a single TCR beta chain. The antigen this receptor binds is unknown. Base qualities are missing; no much larger clone stands one base away. Sequences SGHVS (CDR1) and FQNEAQ (CDR2) are obtained from the germline V gene. Cut back by 7 bases and 2 bases, the V and J ends lie 12 bases apart. The CDR3 sequence holds 15 residues, the cysteine and phenylalanine included. Just CDR3 DNA is preserved here, 45 bases in frame from base 1. This specimen belongs to a study of cytomegalovirus exposure and HLA in healthy donors (dated by TCRdb to 2017 to 2019). Regarding the research as a whole: An earlier analysis of approximately 640 of the donors reported 250 to 350 Gb of sequence data and approximately 110 million unique TCR beta sequences from about 180 million T cells. An early release that covered 640 HLA-typed donors contained approximately 320 gigabases of sequencing data and 65 million to 100 million unique TCR sequences. Of the roughly 400 genotyped donors, 65% to 90% fell in the genetic ancestry cluster associated with self-reported Caucasian donors. The study aimed to test whether signatures of past pathogen exposure could be identified by cataloging public T cell receptors. The study used immunosequencing to profile the T cell repertoires of approximately 630 subjects and linked those repertoires to cytomegalovirus serostatus. Along with the roughly 710-subject first cohort, a separate validation cohort of roughly 110 different subjects was used. The study combined high-throughput TCR immunosequencing, statistical association of individual TCRs with disease status, and machine learning to predict cytomegalovirus infection status. A later analysis re-analyzed previously published TCR beta repertoires from hundreds of donors and added high-resolution HLA genotyping to study TCR occurrence patterns. Rather than drawing on any new phenotypic data, the later analysis identified candidate immune exposures from TCR beta sequences and the way those sequences occurred across donors. An earlier analysis of fewer than 700 of the donors applied high-throughput TCR beta sequencing to assess whether each TCR beta V gene segment acted as functional or pseudogenic. Alongside the repertoire data, information on donor age, sex, ethnicity and CMV serostatus was compiled. A later genetic analysis took genome-wide SNP genotypes for 398 of the 666 donors and used that subset as a discovery cohort. All discovery cohort repertoires had been generated on a single sequencing platform. HLA typing covered class I and class II loci at four-digit resolution. Typing coverage varied by locus: roughly 620-640 donors for A, B, C, DRB1 and DQB1; roughly 500 for DQA1; nearly 610 for DPA1; approximately 470 for DPB1. About 5 DR-DQ haplotypes were handled as single units for association and clustering, since linkage in the cohort was strong. Across approximately 420 genotyped donors of the cohort, an average of about 240,000 unique TCR beta nucleotide sequences per donor were sequenced, and 15% to 20% of those sequences were non-productive.

The paper's findings and limits, for the study overall: Sequencing depth was assumed to be roughly uniform across donors in the presence/absence analyses, though that assumption may not hold. In a later analysis, the rate of TCR association differed among HLA loci, with DRB1 alleles having the most associated TCRs and HLA-C alleles having the fewest. In a later analysis, most CMV-associated TCR beta chains were found to appear HLA-restricted, with HLA associations seemingly driven largely by CMV exposure. Most TCR sequences were seen in very few donors, while some public TCRs were found in many individuals. In a later genetic analysis, fewer N-insertions in productive TCRs were reported among donors in an Asian-associated ancestry cluster than the approximately 710-donor mean. According to a later analysis, parvovirus B19, influenza, CMV and Epstein-Barr virus appeared linked to several top co-occurrence clusters. An association between a missense DCLRE1C variant and V-gene and J-gene trimming of TCR beta chains was found in a later genetic analysis and replicated in an independent cohort. When HLA alleles, especially DR and DQ, strongly co-occurred, TCR associations were difficult to assign to individual alleles. Broadly in line with IMGT annotations, most TCR beta V segments showed up in productive rearrangements about 87% or about 30% of the time in an earlier analysis of around 550 of the donors. A further reported finding was that TCR beta sequences accurately predicted the HLA-A and HLA-B alleles for most subjects in the first cohort. The study gave a list of more than 150 TCR beta chains associated with cytomegalovirus. In this cohort, only TCR beta chains were sequenced, and detectable features were limited by the absence of alpha or paired-chain data. Because HLA typing was missing for some donors at each locus, association tests included only the typed subset. A later analysis associated 15,000 to 20,000 TCR beta sequences with specific HLA alleles at a false discovery rate of 0.05. Because counts were too low, roughly 17 rarely observed V segments, including chromosome 9 orphons, were left out of the earlier analysis of some 600 of the donors. A cluster of highly shared sequence variants was judged likely to represent a technical artifact of the sequencing pipeline. According to the authors, the approach could potentially be generalized to other disease states and immunological phenotypes. Some IMGT-functional V segments, including TRBV6-2 and TRBV6-3, could not be told apart with the 87-base-pair reads, so those segments were excluded. In a later analysis, HLA-associated TCR beta chains were found to be more clonally expanded and to have lower generation probabilities than equally common non-associated chains. The classifier was reported to diagnose cytomegalovirus status with high specificity and sensitivity in both the original cohort and the validation cohort. Linkage disequilibrium might explain the correlated functional status among segregating V segments, but an unknown experimental factor could not be ruled out. A few of the identified cytomegalovirus-associated TCR beta chains were confirmed in vitro to be specific for cytomegalovirus antigens. CMV serostatus was the only immune exposure information available for the cohort.

The cohort consisted of 600 or so healthy bone marrow donors. At the time of sampling, every cohort member was nominally healthy, though immune exposures that went unrecorded were likely present. The donor tested CMV seronegative, placing the donor among the 350 to 400 seronegative members of the cohort. A peripheral blood sample was collected from each donor, and TCR beta sequencing was performed on peripheral blood mononuclear cells. The Qiagen DNeasy Blood Extraction Kit was used to extract genomic DNA from the blood cell samples. The library was made by the immunoSEQ multiplex PCR assay. For the multiplex PCR, a mixture combining 60 forward primers for TCR Vbeta segments and 13 reverse primers for TCR Jbeta segments was used. Amplification of the CDR3 region of rearranged TCR beta genes was performed with a multiplex PCR assay on genomic DNA. The amplified TCR beta libraries were sequenced on the Illumina HiSeq System as 87-base-pair reads. As for the authors' bioinformatics: A later analysis tallied roughly 80 million unique TCR beta chains across the approximately 670 repertoires, and roughly 11 million of those chains were shared by two or more donors. To remove PCR and sequencing errors, raw reads were error-corrected and collapsed into unique sequences using a nearest-neighbor algorithm that merged closely related sequences. CDR3 sequences were aligned to IMGT reference sequences to assign V, D and J gene segments. For a sequence to be retained, a match of at least six nucleotides to both a V gene segment and a J gene segment was required. A rearrangement counted as productive if the CDR3 had no stop codons and remained in frame with V and J, and every other rearrangement counted as non-productive. CDR3 was defined by IMGT convention, running from the second conserved V-encoded cysteine to the conserved J-encoded phenylalanine. In an earlier analysis of more than 550 of the donors, sequences lacking an unambiguous match to a single V gene segment were excluded. An earlier analysis of 500 to 600 of the donors classified V segments as functional when productive rearrangements were above 56.7% and as segregating when the standard deviation between donors was above 5%. A statistical classification framework was built for diagnosing cytomegalovirus status from the catalog of TCR beta chain sequences. A later analysis assigned V and J genes by comparing TCR nucleotide sequences with IMGT/GENE-DB human TR gene sequences. A later analysis assigned CDR3 sequences and most-parsimonious VDJ recombination scenarios with the TCRdist pipeline. In a later analysis, every TCR beta chain was defined by the combination of its CDR3 amino acid sequence and its V-gene family, and reads without a unique V-gene family were dropped. To address suspected cross-contamination and a sequencing artifact, a later analysis removed 450 to 700 highly shared, low-generation-probability nucleotide sequences. For each public chain, a later analysis derived a clonal expansion index from normalized ranks of inferred template counts within each repertoire. In a later analysis, generation probabilities were computed using a VDJ recombination model fitted to out-of-frame rearrangements, and the results were checked against IGoR. In a later analysis, TCR-TCR, TCR-HLA and TCR-CMV co-occurrence was scored with hypergeometric tests, and a repertoire-size bias correction was applied to TCR pairs. In a later analysis, false discovery rates were estimated by permuting HLA or CMV assignments 20 times. A later analysis grouped co-occurring TCRs with DBSCAN, adding TCRdist sequence similarity when clustering within HLA-allele-positive subsets. Repertoires with fewer than 30,000 or more than 120,000 public chains, plus five repertoires with anomalous nucleotide sharing, were excluded from co-occurrence clustering. The clones in this table, taken by TCRdb from immuneACCESS, are in-frame only. Not every clone is retained; where verified, under half of the shortfall comes from an unresolved V gene, and the cause of the rest is unknown. V and J calls and clone size follow that table, whereas D and trimming were derived from the DNA. A total of 45,000 to 65,000 clones appear in this sample, roughly 80% of them only once. The ten largest make up about 1.4% of the sample.

The sample taken for sequencing was PBMCs. This chain joins TRBV7-8 to TRBJ1-6, with the D gene call left open. The clonotype originates from a man between 25 and 39 years old in good health and CMV-seronegative. The nucleotides read TGTGCCAGCACAGGCACTCCGGCCTATAATTCACCCCTCCACTTT. Translation gives CASTGTPAYNSPLHF.